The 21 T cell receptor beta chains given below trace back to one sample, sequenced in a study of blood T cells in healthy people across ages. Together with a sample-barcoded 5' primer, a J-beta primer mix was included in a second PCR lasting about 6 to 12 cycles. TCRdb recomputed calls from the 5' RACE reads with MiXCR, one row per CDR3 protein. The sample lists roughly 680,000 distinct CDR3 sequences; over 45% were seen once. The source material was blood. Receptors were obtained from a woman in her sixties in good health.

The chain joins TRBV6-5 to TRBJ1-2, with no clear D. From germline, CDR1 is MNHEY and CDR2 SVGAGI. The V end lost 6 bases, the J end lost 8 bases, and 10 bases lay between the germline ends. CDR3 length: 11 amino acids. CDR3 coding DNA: TGTGCCAGCAGCCAATCCGGGGGCTACACCTTC. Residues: CASSQSGGYTF.

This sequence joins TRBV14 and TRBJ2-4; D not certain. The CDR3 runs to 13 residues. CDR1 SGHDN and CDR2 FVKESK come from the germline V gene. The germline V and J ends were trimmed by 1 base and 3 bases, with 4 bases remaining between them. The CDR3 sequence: CASSQGNKNIQYF. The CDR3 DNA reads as TGTGCCAGCAGCCAAGGCAACAAAAACATTCAGTACTTC.

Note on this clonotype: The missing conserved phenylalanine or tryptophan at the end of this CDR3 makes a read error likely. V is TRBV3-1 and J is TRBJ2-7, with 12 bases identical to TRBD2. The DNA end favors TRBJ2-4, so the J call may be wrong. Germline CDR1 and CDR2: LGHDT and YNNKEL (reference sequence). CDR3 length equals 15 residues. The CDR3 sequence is CASSPSGRGMDIQYL. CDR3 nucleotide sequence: TGTGCCAGCAGCCCTAGCGGGAGGGGAATGGACATTCAGTACCTC.

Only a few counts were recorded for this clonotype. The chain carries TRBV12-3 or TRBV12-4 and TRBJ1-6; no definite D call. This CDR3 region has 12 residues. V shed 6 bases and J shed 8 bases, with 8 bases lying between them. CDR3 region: CASRVSYSPLHF. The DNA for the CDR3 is TGTGCCAGCAGGGTTTCTTATTCACCCCTCCACTTT.

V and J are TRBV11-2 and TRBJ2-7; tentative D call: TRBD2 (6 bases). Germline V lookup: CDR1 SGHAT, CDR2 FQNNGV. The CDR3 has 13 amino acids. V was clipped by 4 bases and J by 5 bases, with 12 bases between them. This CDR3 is CASSSTGGDEQYF. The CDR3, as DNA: TGTGCCAGCAGCTCCACCGGAGGGGACGAGCAGTACTTC.

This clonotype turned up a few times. The CDR3 region has the DNA TGTGCCAGCAGTGACGGTGGCCAGGCAGATACGCAGTATTTT. Encoded protein: CASSDGGQADTQYF. J is TRBJ2-3 and V is TRBV6-6; unclear D gene. The germline V gene has CDR1 MNHNY and CDR2 SVGAGI (reference sequence). The length of the CDR3 is 14 residues. Trimming took 5 bases from V and 4 from J, leaving 13 bases between them.

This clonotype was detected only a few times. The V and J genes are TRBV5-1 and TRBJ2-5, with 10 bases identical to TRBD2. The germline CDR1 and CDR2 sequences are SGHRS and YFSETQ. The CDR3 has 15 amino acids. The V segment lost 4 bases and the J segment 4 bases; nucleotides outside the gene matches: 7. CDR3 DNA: TGCGCCAGCAGCCCAGGGACTAGCGCGGGAGAGACCCAGTACTTC. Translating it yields CASSPGTSAGETQYF. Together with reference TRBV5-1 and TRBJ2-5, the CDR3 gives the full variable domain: KAGVTQTPRYLIKTRGQQVTLSCSPISGHRSVSWYQQTPGQGLQFLFEYFSETQRNKGNFPGRFSGRQFSNSRSEMNVSTLELGDSALYLCASSPGTSAGETQYFGPGTRLLVL.

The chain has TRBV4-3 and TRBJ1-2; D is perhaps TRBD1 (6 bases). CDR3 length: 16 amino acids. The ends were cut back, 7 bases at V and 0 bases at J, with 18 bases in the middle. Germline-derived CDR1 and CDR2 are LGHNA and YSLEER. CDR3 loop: CASTQGYNLANYGYTF. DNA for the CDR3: TGCGCCAGCACCCAGGGGTATAATTTGGCTAACTATGGCTACACCTTC.

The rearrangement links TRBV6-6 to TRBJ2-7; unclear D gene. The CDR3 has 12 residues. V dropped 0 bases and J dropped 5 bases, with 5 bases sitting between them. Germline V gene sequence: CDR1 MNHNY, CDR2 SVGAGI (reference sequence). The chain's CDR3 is CASSYSNDEQYF. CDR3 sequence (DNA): TGTGCCAGCAGTTACTCGAACGACGAGCAGTACTTC.

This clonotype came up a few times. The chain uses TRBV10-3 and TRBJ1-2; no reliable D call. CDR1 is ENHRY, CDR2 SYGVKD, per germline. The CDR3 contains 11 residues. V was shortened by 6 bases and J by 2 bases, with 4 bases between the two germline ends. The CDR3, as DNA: TGTGCCATCAGCAAGAACTATGGCTACACCTTC. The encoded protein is CAISKNYGYTF.

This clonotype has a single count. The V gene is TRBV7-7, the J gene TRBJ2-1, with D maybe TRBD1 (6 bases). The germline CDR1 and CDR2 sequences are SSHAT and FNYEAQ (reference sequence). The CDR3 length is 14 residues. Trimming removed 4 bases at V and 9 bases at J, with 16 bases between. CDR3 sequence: CASSSRSGVGEQFF. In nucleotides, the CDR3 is TGTGCCAGCAGCTCCCGCTCAGGGGTGGGTGAGCAGTTCTTC.

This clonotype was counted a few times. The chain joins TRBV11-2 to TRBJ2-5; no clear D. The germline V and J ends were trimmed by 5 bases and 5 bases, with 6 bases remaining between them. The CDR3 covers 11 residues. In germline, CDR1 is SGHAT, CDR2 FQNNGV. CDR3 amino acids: CASSILETQYF. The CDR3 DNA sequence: TGTGCCAGCAGCATCCTTGAGACCCAGTACTTC.

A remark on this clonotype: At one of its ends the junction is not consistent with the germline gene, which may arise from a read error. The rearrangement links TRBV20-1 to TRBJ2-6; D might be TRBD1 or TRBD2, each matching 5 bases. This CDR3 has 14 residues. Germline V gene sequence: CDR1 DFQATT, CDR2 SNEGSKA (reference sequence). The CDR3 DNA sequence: TGCAGTGCTAGAGCTAGCTCTGGGGCCGACGTCCTGACTTTC. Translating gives CSARASSGADVLTF.

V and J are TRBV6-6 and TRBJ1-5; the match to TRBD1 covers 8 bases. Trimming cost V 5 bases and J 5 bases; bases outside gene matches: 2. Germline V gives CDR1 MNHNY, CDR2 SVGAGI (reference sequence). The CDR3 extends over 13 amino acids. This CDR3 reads CASSQGADQPQHF. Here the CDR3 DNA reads TGTGCCAGCAGTCAGGGGGCGGATCAGCCCCAGCATTTT.

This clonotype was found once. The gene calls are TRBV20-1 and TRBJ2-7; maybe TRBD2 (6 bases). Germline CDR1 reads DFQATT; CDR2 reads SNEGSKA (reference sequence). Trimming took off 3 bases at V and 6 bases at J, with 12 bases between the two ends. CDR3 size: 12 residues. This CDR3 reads CSASSGRLEQYF. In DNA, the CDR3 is TGCAGTGCTAGCAGCGGGCGCCTCGAGCAGTACTTC.

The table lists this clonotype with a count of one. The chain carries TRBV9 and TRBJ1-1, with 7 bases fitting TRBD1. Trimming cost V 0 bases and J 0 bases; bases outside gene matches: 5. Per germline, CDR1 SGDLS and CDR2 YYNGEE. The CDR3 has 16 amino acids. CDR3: CASSVAGGQMNTEAFF. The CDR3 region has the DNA TGTGCCAGCAGCGTAGCTGGGGGACAGATGAACACTGAAGCTTTCTTT.

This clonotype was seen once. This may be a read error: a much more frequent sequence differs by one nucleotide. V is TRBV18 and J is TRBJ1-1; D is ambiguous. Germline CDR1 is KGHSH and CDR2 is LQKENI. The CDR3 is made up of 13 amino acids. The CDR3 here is CANSPYPGSEAFF. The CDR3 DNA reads TGTGCCAACTCACCCTACCCGGGAAGTGAAGCTTTCTTT.

DNA of the CDR3: TGCAGTGCTACCCCGACCACTACGCAGTATTTT. Protein sequence: CSATPTTTQYF. The J gene is TRBJ2-3, the V gene TRBV20-1; D unresolved. Between the trimmed V and J ends, which lost 4 bases and 8 bases, there was a span of 10 bases. Germline CDR1 DFQATT, CDR2 SNEGSKA (reference sequence). The CDR3 runs 11 residues.

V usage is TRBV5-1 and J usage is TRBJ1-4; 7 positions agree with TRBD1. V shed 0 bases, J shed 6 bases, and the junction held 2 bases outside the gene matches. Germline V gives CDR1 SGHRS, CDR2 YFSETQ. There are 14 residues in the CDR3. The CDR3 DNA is TGCGCCAGCAGCTTGGTTGGACAGGATGAAAAACTGTTTTTT. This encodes CASSLVGQDEKLFF.

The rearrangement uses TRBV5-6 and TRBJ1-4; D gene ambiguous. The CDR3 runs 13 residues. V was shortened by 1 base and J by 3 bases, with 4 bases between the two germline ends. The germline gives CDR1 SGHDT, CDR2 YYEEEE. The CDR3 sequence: CASSLFANEKLFF. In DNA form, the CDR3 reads TGTGCCAGCAGCTTGTTTGCTAATGAAAAACTGTTTTTT.

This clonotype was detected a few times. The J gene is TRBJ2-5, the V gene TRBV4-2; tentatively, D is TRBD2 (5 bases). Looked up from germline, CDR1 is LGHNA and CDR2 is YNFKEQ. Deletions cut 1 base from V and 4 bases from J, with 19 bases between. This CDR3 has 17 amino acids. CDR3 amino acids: CASSQVGRLLGLETQYF. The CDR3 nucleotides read TGTGCCAGCAGCCAAGTAGGAAGACTACTTGGCCTAGAGACCCAGTACTTC.